This T cell receptor (beta chain) was identified in a study of human T cells and chemical hapten exposure. The time point here: pre-sensitization, week 0. As for treatment: therapeutic diphenylcyclopropenone sensitization with weekly scalp DPC. Germline V CDR1 and CDR2: SGDLS, YYNGEE. The CDR3 extends over 13 amino acids. Trimming took off 7 bases at V and 2 bases at J, with 11 bases between the two ends. This clonotype is a singleton in its sample. As processed by the authors: About 97,000 TCRs per sample was the median, with a range of 23,224 to 690,600. TCRdb passed the RACE reads through MiXCR, listing each CDR3 protein once. Here the V and J calls rest on TCRdb's processing, not on the authors' analysis. The sample yields 380,000 or so distinct CDR3 sequences, around 5.5% seen once.

This receptor was obtained from a woman under 30 with alopecia areata. Some clones in this sample may be carry-over from other donors' samples. Material: whole blood, obtained in connection with sensitization to the hapten diphenylcyclopropenone (DPC). V gene TRBV9 combines with J gene TRBJ2-3; D is ambiguous. For the CDR3, the DNA is TGTGCCAGCGAAGAGCAGAACACAGATACGCAGTATTTT. Protein: CASEEQNTDTQYF.